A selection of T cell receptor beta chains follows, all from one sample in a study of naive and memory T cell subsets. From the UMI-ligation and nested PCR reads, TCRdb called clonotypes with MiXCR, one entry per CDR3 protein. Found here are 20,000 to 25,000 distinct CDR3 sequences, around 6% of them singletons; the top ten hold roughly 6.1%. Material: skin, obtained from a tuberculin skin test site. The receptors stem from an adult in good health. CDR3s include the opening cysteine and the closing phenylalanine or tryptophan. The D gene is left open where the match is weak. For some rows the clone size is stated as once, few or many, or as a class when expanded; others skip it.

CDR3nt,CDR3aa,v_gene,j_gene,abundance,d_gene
TGCAGTGCTAGTACCCCACGTCTCGTCACTGAAGCTTTCTTT,CSASTPRLVTEAFF,TRBV20-1,TRBJ1-1,many,NA
TGTGCCAGCACACTAGGGGACCATTCCTACAATGAGCAGTTCTTC,CASTLGDHSYNEQFF,TRBV9,TRBJ2-1,many,NA
TGTGCCAGCAGTTCGACAGGTTGTGGCACCATATATTTT,CASSSTGCGTIYF,TRBV25-1,TRBJ1-3,NA,NA
TGTGCCAGCAGTCCCCGGGGCGGGAGTCCCGTATTGCAGTTCTTC,CASSPRGGSPVLQFF,TRBV27,TRBJ2-1,medium-sized,TRBD2
TGCAGTGCTAGAGCAACCGGGAGGGGGGCGCCGCCCGGGGAGCTGTTTTTT,CSARATGRGAPPGELFF,TRBV20-1,TRBJ2-2,NA,TRBD2
TGTGCCAGCAGCTTCCTCCCCCCCAGCGCGTCTGCCTACGAGCAGTACTTC,CASSFLPPSASAYEQYF,TRBV7-6,TRBJ2-7,medium-sized,NA
TGTGCCAGCATAGTAACAGGGGGCGATCACGGGGAGCTGTTTTTT,CASIVTGGDHGELFF,TRBV6-1,TRBJ2-2,few,TRBD1
TGCAGTGCTCAACCCGGGAGTTCATATACGCAGTATTTT,CSAQPGSSYTQYF,TRBV20-1,TRBJ2-3,medium-sized,NA
TGCGCCAGCAGCCAAGATCGAAATCAGCCCCAGCATTTT,CASSQDRNQPQHF,TRBV4-3,TRBJ1-5,few,NA
TGTGCCAGCAGCGCTCGGACAGGGGTGTTCGTCAATGAGCAGTTCTTC,CASSARTGVFVNEQFF,TRBV9,TRBJ2-1,medium-sized,TRBD1
TGCAGTGCTAGAGAACAGGGGGCTTTCACGGCCTACGAGCAGTACTTC,CSAREQGAFTAYEQYF,TRBV20-1,TRBJ2-7,NA,TRBD1
TGTGCCAGCAGTTACGTTGTGAACACTGAAGCTTTCTTT,CASSYVVNTEAFF,TRBV6-6,TRBJ1-1,NA,NA
TGCAGCGTTGATGATGGGTTCAGCTACGAGCAGTACTTC,CSVDDGFSYEQYF,TRBV29-1,TRBJ2-7,medium-sized,NA
TGTGCCTGGAGTCCTGGGGACGGGTCCTACGAGCAGTACTTC,CAWSPGDGSYEQYF,TRBV30,TRBJ2-7,many,NA
TGTGCCAGTAAAAGGGGACAGGGGGACACTGAAGCTTTCTTT,CASKRGQGDTEAFF,TRBV6-5,TRBJ1-1,few,TRBD1
TGTGCCAGCAGTTTATACAGGGGGCGATCTGGGACAGATACGCAGTATTTT,CASSLYRGRSGTDTQYF,TRBV28,TRBJ2-3,many,TRBD1
TGTGCCAGCAGTGAATGGGGAGGGGAGGAAGGTGGCTACACCTTC,CASSEWGGEEGGYTF,TRBV25-1,TRBJ1-2,many,NA
TGTGCCAGCCTACTCAGGGGACTAGCGGCCACCTACGAGCAGTACTTC,CASLLRGLAATYEQYF,TRBV27,TRBJ2-7,NA,TRBD2
TGTGCCAGCAGCCAGACAGGGGGCTATGGCTACACCTTC,CASSQTGGYGYTF,TRBV5-8,TRBJ1-2,few,TRBD1
TGTGCCAGCGGCGCCCGCAATCAGCCCCAGCATTTT,CASGARNQPQHF,TRBV7-3,TRBJ1-5,many,NA
TGCAGCGCTGAAGCGGACGTCTCCTACAATGAGCAGTTCTTC,CSAEADVSYNEQFF,TRBV29-1,TRBJ2-1,many,NA
TGTGCCAGCAGCACCGGGACTAGCGGGAGCCACGAGCAGTACTTC,CASSTGTSGSHEQYF,TRBV7-8,TRBJ2-7,many,TRBD2
TGCAGTGCTAAAAGGGGGAGAAGCGGGAGCCCTCCCTACGAGCAGTACTTC,CSAKRGRSGSPPYEQYF,TRBV20-1,TRBJ2-7,many,TRBD2
TGTGCCAGCAGCCTCAAACAGGGAAGCTATGGCTACACCTTC,CASSLKQGSYGYTF,TRBV4-2,TRBJ1-2,many,NA
TGTGCCAGCAGCCAGCCCAGGGGCGACACTGAAGCTTTCTTT,CASSQPRGDTEAFF,TRBV3-1,TRBJ1-1,few,NA
TGTGCCAGCAGCCTCATACGGACAGGGCGCAATCAGCCCCAGCATTTT,CASSLIRTGRNQPQHF,TRBV5-4,TRBJ1-5,many,TRBD1
TGCAGCGTTGGTGCGGGTCCCACAGATACGCAGTATTTT,CSVGAGPTDTQYF,TRBV29-1,TRBJ2-3,medium-sized,NA
TGTGCCAGCAGCTTAGCGGAAGTATCCCCAGAGACCCAGTACTTC,CASSLAEVSPETQYF,TRBV7-9,TRBJ2-5,few,NA
TGTGCCAGTAGCTGGGACCTCTACAATGAGCAGTTCTTC,CASSWDLYNEQFF,TRBV19,TRBJ2-1,few,NA
TGCGCCAGCAGCTTAGCACAGGATGGCTACACCTTC,CASSLAQDGYTF,TRBV5-1,TRBJ1-2,NA,NA
TGTGCCAGCAGCGCGCCCCCCCAGGGAAACACCATATATTTT,CASSAPPQGNTIYF,TRBV9,TRBJ1-3,NA,NA
TGCAGCGTTGAGGGTGTCGGCAATCAGCCCCAGCATTTT,CSVEGVGNQPQHF,TRBV29-1,TRBJ1-5,many,NA
TGCGCCAGCAGCCAAGGTCTGCGGGAGGGAGGAGGAAACATTCAGTACTTC,CASSQGLREGGGNIQYF,TRBV4-1,TRBJ2-4,NA,TRBD2
TGCAGTGCTAGGGAAAGACTAGCGCAGTACGAGCAGTACTTC,CSARERLAQYEQYF,TRBV20-1,TRBJ2-7,medium-sized,TRBD2
TGCGCCAGCAGCCAAGATATAGGGACTAGCGGGAGTAACGAGCAGTACTTC,CASSQDIGTSGSNEQYF,TRBV4-3,TRBJ2-7,many,TRBD2
TGTGCCAGCAGCTTAGCCCGACAGGGTACCTACGAGCAGTACTTC,CASSLARQGTYEQYF,TRBV7-8,TRBJ2-7,medium-sized,TRBD1
TGTGCCAGCATATCTGCCGGGTTCTCCTACGAGCAGTACTTC,CASISAGFSYEQYF,TRBV6-1,TRBJ2-7,many,NA
TGTGCCAGCAGTTTTATTGGACTAGCGGGAGATACGCAGTATTTT,CASSFIGLAGDTQYF,TRBV12-3/TRBV12-4,TRBJ2-3,many,TRBD2
TGCAGTGCTAGAGTTGCGGGGGCGCTTGAAGCTTTCTTT,CSARVAGALEAFF,TRBV20-1,TRBJ1-1,many,NA
TGTGCCAGCAGTGAATCCGCGGGAGGGCCGGAGGATGAGCAGTTCTTC,CASSESAGGPEDEQFF,TRBV25-1,TRBJ2-1,many,TRBD2